Shown below are 5 T cell receptor beta chains from a single sample sequenced in a study of beta chain features in type 1 diabetes. Since all of the isolated RNA was reverse transcribed, expressed TCRB transcripts were what got sequenced. Method: immunoSEQ multiplex PCR; TCRdb's copy keeps in-frame clones and lacks some. The sample carries about 410,000 clones, 14% recorded once. The sequenced sample was naive CD4+ T cells from blood. The receptors were gathered from a man aged 25 to 40 in good health.

In this sample, this clone turned up many times. V usage is TRBV29-1 and J usage is TRBJ2-1; no clear D. Trimming left V 4 bases short and J 8 bases short, with 6 bases between. The germline V gene has CDR1 SQVTM and CDR2 ANQGSEA. The CDR3 has 10 amino acids. The CDR3: CSVVDDEQFF. Here the CDR3 DNA reads TGCAGCGTTGTAGACGATGAGCAGTTCTTC.

The rearrangement joins TRBV6-1 to TRBJ2-5; TRBD1 is a possible D gene (6 bases). There are 13 residues in the CDR3. V dropped 4 bases and J dropped 3 bases, with 9 bases sitting between them. The germline CDR1 and CDR2 sequences are MNHNS and SASEGT. The CDR3 here is CASSGTVEETQYF. Here the CDR3 DNA reads TGTGCCAGCAGTGGGACAGTAGAAGAGACCCAGTACTTC.

The chain is built from TRBV7-9 and TRBJ2-7, with 9 bases fitting TRBD1. With V trimmed by 3 bases and J by 5 bases, 8 bases remained unmatched. The germline V gene encodes CDR1 SEHNR and CDR2 FQNEAQ (reference sequence). This CDR3 has 15 amino acids. The CDR3 coding sequence is TGTGCCAGCAGCTTTGAGACCGGGACAGGGAACGAGCAGTACTTC. As protein: CASSFETGTGNEQYF.

This clone was observed a few times. The genes are TRBV7-6 and TRBJ2-5, with a possible D match to TRBD2 (6 bases). The CDR3 has 13 amino acids. Trimming shortened V by 3 bases and J by 5 bases, and 10 bases separated the two germline ends. Germline CDR1 and CDR2: SGHVS and FNYEAQ. The CDR3 protein is CASSLGGGETQYF. CDR3 nucleotide sequence: TGTGCCAGCAGCTTGGGAGGTGGGGAGACCCAGTACTTC.

The table lists this clone with a count of one. V gene TRBV15 combines with J gene TRBJ1-5; D perhaps matches TRBD1 (5 bases). The V gene's germline CDR1 is LNHNV and CDR2 YYDKDF (reference sequence). V was cut by 9 bases and J by 5 bases, with 11 bases left in between. This CDR3 is 12 amino acids long. In nucleotides, the CDR3 is TGTGCCACAGGACAAACCTATCAGCCCCAGCATTTT. Protein product: CATGQTYQPQHF.